This T cell receptor beta chain comes out of a study of metastatic and nonmetastatic thyroid tumors. Looking at the study overall: Both malignant and benign thyroid patients supplied peripheral blood and tumor or nodule tissue samples, across which the repertoires of these patients were then compared. General observations from the study: As reported, TCR beta diversity in blood and tumor was significantly higher in malignant thyroid tumors than in benign nodules.

V was trimmed by 0 bases and J by 4 bases, leaving 18 bases between them. In germline, CDR1 is SGHTA, CDR2 FQGNSA. The CDR3 is made up of 17 amino acids. This clone showed up many times. Its antigen is currently unknown. The entire patient cohort was treatment-naive prior to thyroid surgery. In the authors' methods: Differences in CDR3 between clinicopathological groups were drawn on to build a classifier intended to discriminate distant-metastatic papillary thyroid cancer patients. From the PCR reads, TCRdb re-called clones with MiXCR. TCRdb, rather than the study authors, made the V and J calls. The sample holds roughly 89,000 clones; roughly an eighth are singletons and the top ten take approximately 8.8%.

The gene calls are TRBV7-2 and TRBJ1-1; TRBD1 is a possible D gene (5 bases). This TCR was sampled from a female donor with papillary thyroid cancer or a benign thyroid nodule (not recorded which). Some clones in this sample may be carry-over from other donors' samples. The sequenced material came from tumor tissue. DNA for the CDR3: TGTGCCAGCAGCTTAGCCCCCAGGCGGGGGGGTGGCACTGAAGCTTTCTTT. As protein: CASSLAPRRGGGTEAFF. Complete variable domain (other parts from reference TRBV7-2 and TRBJ1-1): GAGVSQSPSNKVTEKGKDVELRCDPISGHTALYWYRQSLGQGLEFLIYFQGNSAPDKSGLPSDRFSAERTGGSVSTLTIQRTQQEDSAVYLCASSLAPRRGGGTEAFFGQGTRLTVV.